This passage covers 6 T cell receptor beta chains from one sample sequenced in a study of cytomegalovirus exposure and HLA in healthy donors. Amplification used 60 Vbeta primers and 13 Jbeta primers. Generated by immunoSEQ multiplex PCR, the TCRdb table keeps only in-frame clones and is missing some. This sample carries 150,000 to 200,000 clones, approximately 81% of them seen once, and the ten largest clones take roughly 2.1%. Sequenced: PBMCs. The receptors were sampled from a man between 18 and 35 years old in good health and CMV-seropositive.

This clone showed up just a few times. This CDR3 is also generated by other DNA sequences in the sample. This sequence joins TRBV6-1 and TRBJ2-3, with 9 positions matching TRBD2. J was trimmed by 5 bases and V by 7 bases; bases with no gene match: 10. The length of the CDR3 is 15 residues. From germline, CDR1 is MNHNS and CDR2 SASEGT. As DNA, the CDR3 is TGTGCCAGCACCGAGGGTAGCGGGGGTCAAGATACGCAGTATTTT. Its protein product is CASTEGSGGQDTQYF.

This chain joins TRBV5-5 and TRBJ1-4, with D perhaps TRBD1 (5 bases). V lost 0 bases, J lost 4 bases, and 7 bases lay in between. Per germline, CDR1 SGHKS and CDR2 YYEKEE (reference sequence). This CDR3 is 14 amino acids long. The DNA of the CDR3 is TGTGCCAGCAGCTTGGGCAGGGATAATGAAAAACTGTTTTTT. It translates to CASSLGRDNEKLFF.

The chain employs TRBV5-1 and TRBJ2-4; D possibly corresponds to TRBD1 (5 bases). Germline lookup yields CDR1 SGHRS and CDR2 YFSETQ. Trimming took off 0 bases at V and 7 bases at J, with 14 bases between the two ends. The CDR3 covers 15 residues. The CDR3 region is CASSLVAAPGNIQYF. The CDR3 nucleotides read TGCGCCAGCAGCTTGGTGGCTGCACCAGGGAACATTCAGTACTTC. Filled out from reference TRBV5-1 and TRBJ2-4, the complete variable domain reads KAGVTQTPRYLIKTRGQQVTLSCSPISGHRSVSWYQQTPGQGLQFLFEYFSETQRNKGNFPGRFSGRQFSNSRSEMNVSTLELGDSALYLCASSLVAAPGNIQYFGAGTRLSVL.

CDR3 sequence reads: CASSLDHDRPYEQYF. In nucleotides, the CDR3 is TGTGCCAGCAGCTTAGATCACGACAGGCCCTACGAGCAGTACTTC. The rearrangement uses TRBV11-2 and TRBJ2-7; TRBD1 is a possible D gene (6 bases). The CDR3 loop spans 15 amino acids. CDR1 SGHAT and CDR2 FQNNGV come from the germline V gene. V was cut by 0 bases and J by 2 bases, with 11 bases left in between.

The V and J genes are TRBV7-9 and TRBJ2-5, with TRBD1 identical over 8 bases. Trimming removed 4 bases from V and 3 bases from J; junction bases left unmatched: 1. This CDR3 has 13 amino acids. Germline CDR1 SEHNR, CDR2 FQNEAQ (reference sequence). The CDR3 bases are TGTGCCAGCAGCTCGACAGGGGAAGAGACCCAGTACTTC. It specifies CASSSTGEETQYF.

The chain joins TRBV4-2 to TRBJ2-5; 7 nucleotides line up with TRBD2. The J call may be mistaken, given a closer DNA end match to TRBJ2-7. The germline V gene has CDR1 LGHNA and CDR2 YNFKEQ. The CDR3 consists of 16 residues. CDR3 residues: CASSQEGGMSSYEQYF. CDR3 DNA sequence: TGTGCCAGCAGCCAAGAGGGGGGGATGAGCTCCTACGAGCAGTACTTC.